The T cell receptor beta chain under discussion was sequenced for a study of T cell repertoires in cytomegalovirus infection (dated by TCRdb to about 2019). For context, the study as a whole: Recently identified HLA-C-restricted CMV epitopes, whose presentation resists viral immunomodulation, were targeted by peptide stimulations together with well-studied HLA-B-restricted epitopes. Because public TCR beta signatures pointed to carriage of CMV infection together with the matching HLA type, the HLA type of each donor mattered for the analysis.

This clonotype was seen a few times. This clone's antigen is unknown. Nothing much larger sits one base from this clone, and base qualities are not available. Trimming accounts for 5 bases at V and 0 bases at J, while the number of junction bases matched to no gene is 7. The CDR3 measures 16 amino acids from cysteine to phenylalanine. The DNA shown is the 48-base CDR3, in frame from base 1. Overall results and qualifications from the work: The ex vivo response was dominated by HLA-C-restricted CMV-specific TCR beta clonotypes, and the single most frequent clonotype in two of eight donors was supplied by these HLA-C-restricted clonotypes. Carriers of CMV infection plus the relevant HLA type were discriminated by the cumulative frequency of public TCR beta family members in the study cohort and in an independent roughly 370-donor cohort.

According to the study, the label for this sample's treatment or condition signals: in vitro stimulation with specific CMV peptide epitopes to enrich CMV-specific T cells. The data were produced on an Illumina HiSeq 1500. In-frame beta chains were kept once TCRdb had trimmed the public reads at Q25 with fastp and called clones with MiXCR. Each record represents a unique CDR3 protein, reported with the most common genes and DNA among its rows. This sample comprises a few hundred thousand distinct CDR3 sequences, just under 40% of them detected only once. Roughly 50% of the sample is taken by the ten largest.

The chain uses TRBV12-3 or TRBV12-4 and TRBJ1-3, with 7 central nucleotides matching TRBD1. Sequencing used cultured PBMCs, obtained from culture after CMV antigen stimulation. The source of this sequence is a human donor in good health (CMV status not recorded). Some clones in this sample may be carry-over from other donors' samples. CDR3 region: CASSPRDSSSGNTIYF. The nucleotide sequence is TGTGCCAGCAGTCCCCGGGACAGCTCCTCTGGAAACACCATATATTTT.